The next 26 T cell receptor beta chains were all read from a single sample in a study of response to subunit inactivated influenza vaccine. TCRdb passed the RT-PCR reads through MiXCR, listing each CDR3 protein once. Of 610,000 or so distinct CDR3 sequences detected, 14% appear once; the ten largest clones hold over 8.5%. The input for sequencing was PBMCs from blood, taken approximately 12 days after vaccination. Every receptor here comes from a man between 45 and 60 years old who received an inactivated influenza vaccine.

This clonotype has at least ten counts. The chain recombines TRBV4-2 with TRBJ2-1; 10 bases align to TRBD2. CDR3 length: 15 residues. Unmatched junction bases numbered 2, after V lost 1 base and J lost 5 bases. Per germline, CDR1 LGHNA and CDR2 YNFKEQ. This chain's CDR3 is CASSQGTSGHNEQFF. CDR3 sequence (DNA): TGTGCCAGCAGCCAAGGGACTAGCGGACACAATGAGCAGTTCTTC.

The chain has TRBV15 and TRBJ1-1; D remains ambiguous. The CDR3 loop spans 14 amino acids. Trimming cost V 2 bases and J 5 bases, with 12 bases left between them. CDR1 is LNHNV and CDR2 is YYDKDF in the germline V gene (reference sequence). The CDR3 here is CATSRYGFETEAFF. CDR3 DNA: TGTGCCACCAGCAGATACGGTTTTGAGACTGAAGCTTTCTTT.

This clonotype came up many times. Written as DNA, the CDR3 is TGCGCCAGCAGCTTTACAGGGGAATCGAACAATGAGCAGTTCTTC. This translates into CASSFTGESNNEQFF. The gene calls are TRBV5-1 and TRBJ2-1, with 7 bases that match TRBD1. With V trimmed by 2 bases and J by 5 bases, 7 bases remained unmatched. Germline assignment: CDR1 SGHRS and CDR2 YFSETQ. The CDR3 runs 15 residues.

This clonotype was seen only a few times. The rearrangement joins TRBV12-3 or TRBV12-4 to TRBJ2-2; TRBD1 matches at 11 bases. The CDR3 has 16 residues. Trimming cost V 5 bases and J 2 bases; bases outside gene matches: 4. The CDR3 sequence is CASSPGTGGNTGELFF. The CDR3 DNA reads TGTGCCAGCAGTCCAGGGACAGGGGGAAACACCGGGGAGCTGTTTTTT.

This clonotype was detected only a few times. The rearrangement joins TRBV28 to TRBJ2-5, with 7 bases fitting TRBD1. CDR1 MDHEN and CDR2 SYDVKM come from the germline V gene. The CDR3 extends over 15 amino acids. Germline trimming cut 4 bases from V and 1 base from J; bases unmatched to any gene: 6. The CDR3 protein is CASSYPGTAQETQYF. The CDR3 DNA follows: TGTGCCAGCAGTTACCCGGGGACAGCCCAAGAGACCCAGTACTTC. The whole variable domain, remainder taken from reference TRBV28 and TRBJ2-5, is DVKVTQSSRYLVKRTGEKVFLECVQDMDHENMFWYRQDPGLGLRLIYFSYDVKMKEKGDIPEGYSVSREKKERFSLILESASTNQTSMYLCASSYPGTAQETQYFGPGTRLLVL.

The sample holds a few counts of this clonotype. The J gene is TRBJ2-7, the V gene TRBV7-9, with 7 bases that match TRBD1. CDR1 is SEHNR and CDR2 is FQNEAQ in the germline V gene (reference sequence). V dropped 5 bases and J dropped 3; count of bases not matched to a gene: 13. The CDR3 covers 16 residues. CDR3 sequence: CASSMRNRDRNYEQYF. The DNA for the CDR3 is TGTGCCAGCAGCATGCGTAACCGGGACAGAAACTACGAGCAGTACTTC.

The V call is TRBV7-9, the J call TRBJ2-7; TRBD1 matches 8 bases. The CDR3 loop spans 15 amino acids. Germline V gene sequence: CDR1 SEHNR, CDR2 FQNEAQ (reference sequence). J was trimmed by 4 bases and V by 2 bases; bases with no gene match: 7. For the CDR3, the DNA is TGTGCCAGCAGCTTATCGGACAGGGTCGGGTACGAGCAGTACTTC. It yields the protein CASSLSDRVGYEQYF.

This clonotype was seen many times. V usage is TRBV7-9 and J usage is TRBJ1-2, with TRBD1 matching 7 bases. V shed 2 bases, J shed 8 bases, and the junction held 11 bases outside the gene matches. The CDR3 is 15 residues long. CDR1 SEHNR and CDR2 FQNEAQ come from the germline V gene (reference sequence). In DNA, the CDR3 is TGTGCCAGCAGCTTACAGTCTTCAACAGGGGTGGGCTACACCTTC. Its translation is CASSLQSSTGVGYTF.

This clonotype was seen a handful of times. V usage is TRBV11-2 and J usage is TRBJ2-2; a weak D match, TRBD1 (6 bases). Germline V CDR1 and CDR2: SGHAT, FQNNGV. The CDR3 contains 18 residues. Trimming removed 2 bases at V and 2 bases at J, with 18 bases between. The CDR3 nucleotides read TGTGCCAGCAGCTTACCTCGCTCCGGGACACAAAACACCGGGGAGCTGTTTTTT. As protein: CASSLPRSGTQNTGELFF.

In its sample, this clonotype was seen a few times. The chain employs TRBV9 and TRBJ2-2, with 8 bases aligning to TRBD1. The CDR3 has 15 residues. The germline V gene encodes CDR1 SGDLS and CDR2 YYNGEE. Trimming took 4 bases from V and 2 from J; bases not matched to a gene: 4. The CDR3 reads CASSPRGQNTGELFF. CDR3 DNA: TGTGCCAGCAGCCCCAGGGGGCAAAACACCGGGGAGCTGTTTTTT.

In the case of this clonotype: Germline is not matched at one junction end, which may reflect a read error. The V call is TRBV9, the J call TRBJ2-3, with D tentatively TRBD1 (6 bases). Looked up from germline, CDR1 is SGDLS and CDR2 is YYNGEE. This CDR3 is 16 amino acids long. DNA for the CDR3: TGTGCCAGCAGCGTAGAAACAGGGCTTACTACAGAGACGCAGTATTTT. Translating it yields CASSVETGLTTETQYF.

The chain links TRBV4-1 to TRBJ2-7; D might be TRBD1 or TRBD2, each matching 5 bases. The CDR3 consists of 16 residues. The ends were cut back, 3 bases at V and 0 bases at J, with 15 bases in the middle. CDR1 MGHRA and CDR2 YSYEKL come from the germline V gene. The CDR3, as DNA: TGCGCCAGCAGCCAGGGGCTGAGGGGTTTCTCCTACGAGCAGTACTTC. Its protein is CASSQGLRGFSYEQYF.

The CDR3 here is CSASSGRLYGEQFF. The DNA of the CDR3 is TGCAGTGCTTCAAGCGGGAGGTTGTACGGTGAGCAGTTCTTC. The chain couples TRBV20-1 to TRBJ2-1; 9 bases are a match to TRBD2. In germline, CDR1 is DFQATT, CDR2 SNEGSKA (reference sequence). The length of the CDR3 is 14 residues. The V gene end was trimmed by 5 bases and the J gene end by 9 bases; junction bases not matched to a gene: 11.

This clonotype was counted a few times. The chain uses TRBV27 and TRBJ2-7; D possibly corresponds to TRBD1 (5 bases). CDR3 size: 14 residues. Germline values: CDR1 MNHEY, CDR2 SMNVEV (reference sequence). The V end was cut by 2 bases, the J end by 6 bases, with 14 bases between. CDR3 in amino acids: CASSLLQGSAEQYF. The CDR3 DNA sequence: TGTGCCAGCAGTTTACTCCAGGGTTCAGCCGAGCAGTACTTC.

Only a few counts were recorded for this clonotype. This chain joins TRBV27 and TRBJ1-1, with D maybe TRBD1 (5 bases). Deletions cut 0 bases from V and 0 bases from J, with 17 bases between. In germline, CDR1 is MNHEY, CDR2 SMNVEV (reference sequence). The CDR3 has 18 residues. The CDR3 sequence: CASSLSGHLGQVNTEAFF. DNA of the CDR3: TGTGCCAGCAGTTTATCTGGACATCTGGGGCAGGTGAACACTGAAGCTTTCTTT.

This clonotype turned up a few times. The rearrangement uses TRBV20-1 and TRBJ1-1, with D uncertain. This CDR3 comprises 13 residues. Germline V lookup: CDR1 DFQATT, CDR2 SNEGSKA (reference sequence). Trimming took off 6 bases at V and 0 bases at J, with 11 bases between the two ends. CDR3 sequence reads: CSAIPILNTEAFF. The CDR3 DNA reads TGCAGTGCCATCCCCATTTTGAACACTGAAGCTTTCTTT.

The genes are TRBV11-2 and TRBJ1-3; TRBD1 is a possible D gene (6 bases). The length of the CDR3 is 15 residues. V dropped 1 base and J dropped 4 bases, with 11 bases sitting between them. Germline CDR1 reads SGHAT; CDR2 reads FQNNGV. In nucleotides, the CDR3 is TGTGCCAGCAGCTTAGCTCCCCAGGGGGGAAACACCATATATTTT. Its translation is CASSLAPQGGNTIYF.

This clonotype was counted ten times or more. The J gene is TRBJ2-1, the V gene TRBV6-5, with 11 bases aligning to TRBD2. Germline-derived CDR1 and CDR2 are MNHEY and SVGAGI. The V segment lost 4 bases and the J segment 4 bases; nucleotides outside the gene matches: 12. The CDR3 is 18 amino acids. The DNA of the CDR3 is TGTGCCAGCAGTTGGGGTAGAAAACTAGCGGGAGAATACAATGAGCAGTTCTTC. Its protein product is CASSWGRKLAGEYNEQFF.

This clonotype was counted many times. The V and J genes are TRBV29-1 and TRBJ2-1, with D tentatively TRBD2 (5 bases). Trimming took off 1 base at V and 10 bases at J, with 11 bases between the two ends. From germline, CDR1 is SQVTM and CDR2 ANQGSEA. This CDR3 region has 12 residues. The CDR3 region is CSVEGYGGEQFF. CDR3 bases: TGCAGCGTTGAAGGCTATGGCGGGGAGCAGTTCTTC.

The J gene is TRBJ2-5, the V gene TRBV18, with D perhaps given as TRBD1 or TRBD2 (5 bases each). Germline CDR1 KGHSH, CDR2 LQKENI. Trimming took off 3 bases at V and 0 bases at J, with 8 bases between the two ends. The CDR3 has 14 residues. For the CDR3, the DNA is TGTGCCAGCTCACCGGGACGCCACCAAGAGACCCAGTACTTC. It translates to CASSPGRHQETQYF.

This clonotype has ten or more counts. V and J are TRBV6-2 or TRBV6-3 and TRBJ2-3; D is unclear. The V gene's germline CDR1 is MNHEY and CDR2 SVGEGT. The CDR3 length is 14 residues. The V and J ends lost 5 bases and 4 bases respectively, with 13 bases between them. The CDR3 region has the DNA TGTGCCAGCAGTACCAGTGGGGAAGCAGATACGCAGTATTTT. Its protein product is CASSTSGEADTQYF.

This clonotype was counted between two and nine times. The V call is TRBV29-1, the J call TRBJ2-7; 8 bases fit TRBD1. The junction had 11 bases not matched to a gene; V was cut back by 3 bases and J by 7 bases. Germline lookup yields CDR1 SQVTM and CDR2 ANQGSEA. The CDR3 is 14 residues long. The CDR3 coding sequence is TGCAGCGTTGACTCCCCCGGGACAGGAGGGGAGCAGTACTTC. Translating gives CSVDSPGTGGEQYF.

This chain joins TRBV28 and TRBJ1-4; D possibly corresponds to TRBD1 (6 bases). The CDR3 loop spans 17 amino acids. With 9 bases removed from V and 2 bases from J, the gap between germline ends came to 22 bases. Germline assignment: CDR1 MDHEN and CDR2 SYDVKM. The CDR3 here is CASIRGHRAGTNEKLFF. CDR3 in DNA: TGTGCCAGTATCCGTGGCCACAGGGCAGGGACTAATGAAAAACTGTTTTTT.

For the CDR3, the DNA is TGTGCCAGCAGTGAAGGGGTACCAGTGCCAAACATTCAGTACTTC. It is translated as CASSEGVPVPNIQYF. This chain links TRBV6-1 with TRBJ2-4; no firm D call. With 1 base removed from V and 6 bases from J, the gap between germline ends came to 13 bases. Germline assignment: CDR1 MNHNS and CDR2 SASEGT. This CDR3 has 15 amino acids.

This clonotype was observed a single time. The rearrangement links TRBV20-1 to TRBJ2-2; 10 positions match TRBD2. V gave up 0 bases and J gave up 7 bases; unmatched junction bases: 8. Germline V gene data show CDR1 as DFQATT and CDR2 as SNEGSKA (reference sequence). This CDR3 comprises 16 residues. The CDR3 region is CSARDPSGGFFGELFF. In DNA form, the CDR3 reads TGCAGTGCTAGAGATCCTAGCGGGGGCTTCTTCGGGGAGCTGTTTTTT.

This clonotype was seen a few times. The CDR3 spells CSARVTGENQPQHF. The CDR3 DNA reads as TGCAGTGCTAGAGTGACAGGGGAGAATCAGCCCCAGCATTTT. V is TRBV20-1 and J is TRBJ1-5; 8 bases align to TRBD1. Germline V gives CDR1 DFQATT, CDR2 SNEGSKA (reference sequence). Trimming removed 1 base from V and 4 bases from J; junction bases left unmatched: 3. The CDR3 contains 14 residues.